This is a list of T cell receptor beta chains from one sample in a study of blood T cell repertoires in COVID-19. Measured with immunoSEQ multiplex PCR; TCRdb has only the in-frame clones, and not every one. This sample yields 140,000 to 150,000 clones, of which over 75% are seen a single time; around an eighth belongs to the top ten. Sequences were obtained from peripheral blood. Receptors originate from a man in his late teens or twenties with COVID-19, enrolled during active disease. Each CDR3 is given with its conserved first and last residue. The order of the fields is clone size, J gene, D gene, V gene, CDR3 protein, CDR3 DNA. The D gene is left open where the match is weak. Clone size is stated in some rows and not others, as once, few, many or a class when expanded.

size: .; J: TRBJ2-7; D: TRBD2; V: TRBV19; CDR3: CASRGSGLANSYEQYF; DNA: TGTGCCAGTCGGGGATCGGGACTAGCGAATTCCTACGAGCAGTACTTC
size: .; J: TRBJ2-5; D: .; V: TRBV5-8; CDR3: CASSFGTLGETQYF; DNA: TGTGCCAGCAGCTTCGGGACTTTGGGGGAGACCCAGTACTTC
size: .; J: TRBJ2-2; D: TRBD1; V: TRBV7-2; CDR3: CASSRTGDGELFF; DNA: TGTGCCAGCAGCCGGACAGGGGACGGGGAGCTGTTTTTT
size: once; J: TRBJ1-4; D: .; V: TRBV15; CDR3: CATSRDLNRRAEEKLFF; DNA: TGTGCCACCAGCAGAGATCTGAATCGGAGGGCGGAAGAAAAACTGTTTTTT
size: few; J: TRBJ2-1; D: .; V: TRBV11-3; CDR3: CASSPSRAGNEQFF; DNA: TGTGCCAGCAGCCCAAGCCGGGCAGGGAATGAGCAGTTCTTC
size: .; J: TRBJ1-2; D: .; V: TRBV7-2; CDR3: CASSPTAGIYGYTF; DNA: TGTGCCAGCAGCCCGACTGCAGGGATCTATGGCTACACCTTC
size: .; J: TRBJ1-1; D: .; V: TRBV5-4; CDR3: CASSLIFSGEAFF; DNA: TGTGCCAGCAGCTTAATCTTCTCGGGTGAAGCTTTCTTT
size: .; J: TRBJ1-2; D: .; V: TRBV28; CDR3: CASSLGVTRGGYTF; DNA: TGTGCCAGCAGCCTTGGGGTAACCAGGGGTGGCTACACCTTC
size: once; J: TRBJ2-7; D: .; V: TRBV7-8; CDR3: CASSLARWYEQYF; DNA: TGTGCCAGCAGCTTAGCCCGGTGGTACGAGCAGTACTTC
size: .; J: TRBJ2-2; D: TRBD2; V: TRBV25-1; CDR3: CASSEYGTSGRRTGELFF; DNA: TGTGCCAGCAGTGAATACGGGACTAGCGGGAGACGGACCGGGGAGCTGTTTTTT